These 21 T cell receptor beta chains originate from one sample sequenced in a study of cytomegalovirus exposure and HLA in healthy donors. The PCR made use of 60 Vbeta and 13 Jbeta primers. Clones were read by immunoSEQ multiplex PCR, and TCRdb kept only the in-frame ones, dropping some. The ten top clones account for about 1%, within a sample of more than 200,000 clones. Sequences were obtained from PBMCs. These receptors came from a woman between 25 and 40 years old in good health and CMV-seropositive.

The V and J genes are TRBV27 and TRBJ2-3; TRBD2 matches 14 bases. Unmatched junction bases numbered 4, after V lost 3 bases and J lost 5 bases. Germline V gene sequence: CDR1 MNHEY, CDR2 SMNVEV (reference sequence). CDR3 length: 16 residues. CDR3 nucleotide sequence: TGTGCCAGCAGTTTCGGGACTAGCGGGGGAGGAGATACGCAGTATTTT. Encoded protein: CASSFGTSGGGDTQYF.

The chain is built from TRBV11-2 and TRBJ2-7; TRBD1 might be the D (5 bases). The CDR3 runs to 16 residues. Germline-derived CDR1 and CDR2 are SGHAT and FQNNGV. V was pared by 4 bases and J by 4 bases, with 20 bases between. The CDR3 bases are TGTGCCAGCAGCTCCCAAATGCTGACAGAACCATACGAGCAGTACTTC. This codes for CASSSQMLTEPYEQYF.

CDR3 protein: CASSSGQGEYEQYF. The CDR3 DNA follows: TGTGCCAGCAGTTCGGGACAGGGCGAGTACGAGCAGTACTTC. The genes are TRBV6-5 and TRBJ2-7; 9 nucleotides agree with TRBD1. The CDR3 runs to 14 residues. J lost 4 bases, V lost 4 bases, and 5 bases had no gene match. Germline CDR1 MNHEY, CDR2 SVGAGI.

This chain connects TRBV7-7 to TRBJ2-3; 7 nucleotides match TRBD2. The CDR3 totals 16 residues. V shed 1 base, J shed 4 bases, and the junction held 8 bases outside the gene matches. Germline V gene sequence: CDR1 SSHAT, CDR2 FNYEAQ (reference sequence). The CDR3 is CASSLGLAGVSDTQYF. CDR3 coding DNA: TGTGCCAGCAGCTTAGGCCTGGCGGGGGTGTCAGATACGCAGTATTTT.

The chain combines TRBV29-1 with TRBJ1-2; 7 nucleotides align to TRBD1. The V segment lost 6 bases and the J segment 7 bases; nucleotides outside the gene matches: 11. The CDR3 length is 13 residues. Germline loops: CDR1 SQVTM, CDR2 ANQGSEA. The CDR3 here is CSVRRQGIGGYTF. CDR3 DNA sequence: TGCAGCGTCCGAAGACAGGGAATAGGTGGCTACACCTTC.

The V call is TRBV19, the J call TRBJ1-1; TRBD1 is a possible D gene (5 bases). The CDR3 contains 15 residues. V was pared by 7 bases and J by 8 bases, with 23 bases between. Looked up from germline, CDR1 is LNHDA and CDR2 is SQIVND (reference sequence). The CDR3 sequence: CASKWQGQGPTEAFF. The CDR3 region has the DNA TGTGCCAGTAAGTGGCAGGGCCAAGGCCCCACGGAAGCTTTCTTT.

The CDR3: CARNRGNYEQYF. CDR3 nucleotide sequence: TGTGCCAGAAACCGGGGGAATTACGAGCAGTACTTC. This sequence joins TRBV18 and TRBJ2-7; perhaps TRBD2 as D (6 bases). The V end lost 9 bases, the J end lost 4 bases, and 13 bases lay between the germline ends. The germline gives CDR1 KGHSH, CDR2 LQKENI. This CDR3 comprises 12 residues.

The chain couples TRBV18 to TRBJ2-2; a possible D gene is TRBD1 (6 bases). Germline V gene data show CDR1 as KGHSH and CDR2 as LQKENI. The CDR3 consists of 16 residues. The ends were cut back, 1 base at V and 5 bases at J, with 14 bases in the middle. The CDR3 reads CASSPLSKGETGELFF. CDR3 sequence (DNA): TGTGCCAGCTCACCACTCTCGAAGGGGGAGACCGGGGAGCTGTTTTTT. The whole variable domain, filled in from reference TRBV18 and TRBJ2-2, reads NAGVMQNPRHLVRRRGQEARLRCSPMKGHSHVYWYRQLPEEGLKFMVYLQKENIIDESGMPKERFSAEFPKEGPSILRIQQVVRGDSAAYFCASSPLSKGETGELFFGEGSRLTVL.

The chain employs TRBV7-2 and TRBJ2-3, with 9 bases aligning to TRBD1. Germline-derived CDR1 and CDR2 are SGHTA and FQGNSA. V dropped 5 bases and J dropped 4; count of bases not matched to a gene: 13. The CDR3 is 17 amino acids. CDR3 bases: TGTGCCAGCAGCACCCTGCCGGGACAGGGTTGGGCAGATACGCAGTATTTT. This encodes CASSTLPGQGWADTQYF.

The V gene is TRBV25-1, the J gene TRBJ2-7; 14 nucleotides agree with TRBD2. The ends lost 2 bases at V and 7 bases at J; junction bases unmatched: 4. The CDR3 covers 15 residues. Germline V CDR1 and CDR2: MGHDK, SYGVNS. The CDR3 reads CASSEGTSGSKEQYF. The CDR3 DNA sequence: TGTGCCAGCAGTGAAGGGACTAGCGGGAGTAAGGAGCAGTACTTC.

This chain links TRBV10-2 with TRBJ2-2; unclear D gene. This CDR3 has 10 amino acids. Trimming took 6 bases from V and 8 from J, leaving 4 bases between them. Per germline, CDR1 WSHSY and CDR2 SAAADI. CDR3 coding DNA: TGCGCCAGCAGCCGTGGGGAGCTGTTTTTT. It specifies CASSRGELFF.

This sequence joins TRBV5-1 and TRBJ1-5; D gene uncertain. Germline V lookup: CDR1 SGHRS, CDR2 YFSETQ. The CDR3 is 15 residues long. Trimming left V 0 bases short and J 3 bases short, with 10 bases between. The CDR3 loop reads CASSLADGLNQPQHF. CDR3 nucleotide sequence: TGCGCCAGCAGCTTGGCCGACGGACTCAATCAGCCCCAGCATTTT. Using reference TRBV5-1 and TRBJ1-5 for the parts outside the CDR3, the full variable domain is KAGVTQTPRYLIKTRGQQVTLSCSPISGHRSVSWYQQTPGQGLQFLFEYFSETQRNKGNFPGRFSGRQFSNSRSEMNVSTLELGDSALYLCASSLADGLNQPQHFGDGTRLSIL.

The rearrangement links TRBV7-8 to TRBJ2-7, with a possible D match to TRBD1 (6 bases). This CDR3 region has 12 residues. V gave up 8 bases and J gave up 4 bases, with 12 bases separating them. The germline V gene has CDR1 SGHVS and CDR2 FQNEAQ. The DNA of the CDR3 is TGTGCCAGCTTTGAACAGGGTTACGAGCAGTACTTC. Translation gives CASFEQGYEQYF.

The chain joins TRBV29-1 to TRBJ2-2, with TRBD1 matching 9 bases. The V segment lost 6 bases and the J segment 1 base; nucleotides outside the gene matches: 3. In germline, CDR1 is SQVTM, CDR2 ANQGSEA. This CDR3 contains 14 residues. In nucleotides, the CDR3 is TGCAGCGTACGGACAGGGGTGAACACCGGGGAGCTGTTTTTT. Translation: CSVRTGVNTGELFF.

The chain carries TRBV15 and TRBJ1-2; perhaps TRBD1 as D (6 bases). This CDR3 region has 18 residues. Looked up from germline, CDR1 is LNHNV and CDR2 is YYDKDF (reference sequence). V lost 3 bases and J lost 4, with 24 bases in between. CDR3 loop: CATSSGGIQGPEPYGYTF. Written as DNA, the CDR3 is TGTGCCACCAGCAGCGGGGGGATACAGGGCCCTGAGCCCTATGGCTACACCTTC.

The rearrangement joins TRBV6-1 to TRBJ1-5; D remains unclear. Germline CDR1 is MNHNS and CDR2 is SASEGT. Deletions cut 3 bases from V and 8 bases from J, with 5 bases between. This CDR3 comprises 11 residues. Written as DNA, the CDR3 is TGTGCCAGCAGTGATATTGAGCCCCAGCATTTT. Residues: CASSDIEPQHF.

The rearrangement joins TRBV5-1 to TRBJ1-2, with TRBD1 matching 11 bases. With V trimmed by 1 base and J by 5 bases, 7 bases remained unmatched. Germline lookup yields CDR1 SGHRS and CDR2 YFSETQ. The CDR3 loop spans 16 amino acids. The CDR3 bases are TGCGCCAGCAGCTTGAATCCCGGGACAGGGGGTTATGGCTACACCTTC. Its protein product is CASSLNPGTGGYGYTF.

This CDR3 is CASSSIIPDYGYTF. As DNA, the CDR3 is TGTGCCAGCAGCTCGATAATCCCGGACTATGGCTACACCTTC. This chain joins TRBV28 and TRBJ1-2; D is undetermined. This CDR3 region has 14 residues. Germline loops: CDR1 MDHEN, CDR2 SYDVKM. Trimming removed 6 bases at V and 3 bases at J, with 14 bases between.

The V call is TRBV19, the J call TRBJ2-7, with TRBD2 matching 12 bases. V shed 8 bases and J 4 bases; nucleotides not matched to a gene: 3. Germline values: CDR1 LNHDA, CDR2 SQIVND (reference sequence). This CDR3 region has 13 residues. The CDR3 protein is CASGLAGPYEQYF. The CDR3 nucleotides are TGTGCCAGTGGACTAGCGGGACCTTACGAGCAGTACTTC.

J is TRBJ2-7 and V is TRBV28, with 15 positions matching TRBD2. Trimming took 3 bases from V and 2 from J; bases not matched to a gene: 5. This CDR3 is 17 amino acids long. The germline CDR1 and CDR2 sequences are MDHEN and SYDVKM. The CDR3 is CASSLVWTSGRAYEQYF. For the CDR3, the DNA is TGTGCCAGCAGTTTGGTTTGGACTAGCGGGAGGGCCTACGAGCAGTACTTC.

The V gene is TRBV2, the J gene TRBJ2-5; 11 bases fit TRBD1. CDR1 SNHLY and CDR2 FYNNEI come from the germline V gene. The junction had 4 bases not matched to a gene; V was cut back by 6 bases and J by 4 bases. The CDR3 spans 14 residues. CDR3 in amino acids: CASRAGTGGETQYF. In DNA form, the CDR3 reads TGTGCCAGCAGGGCCGGGACAGGGGGAGAGACCCAGTACTTC.